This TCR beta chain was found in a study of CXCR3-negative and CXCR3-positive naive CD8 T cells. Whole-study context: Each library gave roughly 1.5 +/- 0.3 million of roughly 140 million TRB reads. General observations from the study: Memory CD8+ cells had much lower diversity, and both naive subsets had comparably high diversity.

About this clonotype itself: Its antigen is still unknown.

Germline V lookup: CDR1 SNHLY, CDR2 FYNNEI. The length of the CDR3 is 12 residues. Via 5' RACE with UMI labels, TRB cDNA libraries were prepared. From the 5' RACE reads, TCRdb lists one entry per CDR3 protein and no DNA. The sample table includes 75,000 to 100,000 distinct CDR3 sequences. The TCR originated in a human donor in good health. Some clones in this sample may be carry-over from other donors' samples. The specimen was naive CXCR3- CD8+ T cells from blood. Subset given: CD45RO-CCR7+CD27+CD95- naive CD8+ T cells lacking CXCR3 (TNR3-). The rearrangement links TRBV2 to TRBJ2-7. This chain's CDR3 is CASHRGPYEQYF. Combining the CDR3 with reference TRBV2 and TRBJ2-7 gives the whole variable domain EPEVTQTPSHQVTQMGQEVILRCVPISNHLYFYWYRQILGQKVEFLVSFYNNEISEKSEIFDDQFSVERPDGSNFTLKIRSTKLEDSAMYFCASHRGPYEQYFGPGTRLTVT.